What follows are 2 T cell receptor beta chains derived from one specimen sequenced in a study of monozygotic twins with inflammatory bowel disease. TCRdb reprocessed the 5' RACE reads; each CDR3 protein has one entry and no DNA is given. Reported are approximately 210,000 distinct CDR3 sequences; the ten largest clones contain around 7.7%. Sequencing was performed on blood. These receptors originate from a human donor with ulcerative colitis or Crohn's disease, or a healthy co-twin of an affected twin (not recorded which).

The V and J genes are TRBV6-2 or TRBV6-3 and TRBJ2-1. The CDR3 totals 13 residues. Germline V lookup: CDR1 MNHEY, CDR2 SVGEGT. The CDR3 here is CASSYIERHEQFF.

CDR3 residues: CASSNKGYNEQFF. The chain uses TRBV7-9 and TRBJ2-1. There are 13 residues in the CDR3. Germline loops: CDR1 SEHNR, CDR2 FQNEAQ (reference sequence). The whole variable domain, remainder taken from reference TRBV7-9 and TRBJ2-1, is DTGVSQNPRHKITKRGQNVTFRCDPISEHNRLYWYRQTLGQGPEFLTYFQNEAQLEKSRLLSDRFSAERPKGSFSTLEIQRTEQGDSAMYLCASSNKGYNEQFFGPGTRLTVL.